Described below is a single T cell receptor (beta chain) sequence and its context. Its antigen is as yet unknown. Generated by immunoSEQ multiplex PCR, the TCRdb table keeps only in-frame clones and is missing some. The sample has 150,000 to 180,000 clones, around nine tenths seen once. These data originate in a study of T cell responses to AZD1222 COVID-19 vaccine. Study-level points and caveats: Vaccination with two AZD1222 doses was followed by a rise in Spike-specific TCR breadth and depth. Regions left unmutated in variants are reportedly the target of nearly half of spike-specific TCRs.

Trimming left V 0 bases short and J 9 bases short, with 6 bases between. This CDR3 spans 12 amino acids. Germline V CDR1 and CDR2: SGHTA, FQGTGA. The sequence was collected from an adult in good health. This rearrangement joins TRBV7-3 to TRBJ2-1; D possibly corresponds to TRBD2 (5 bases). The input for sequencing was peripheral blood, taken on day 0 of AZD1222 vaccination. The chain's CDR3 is CASSLTGSEQFF. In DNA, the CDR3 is TGTGCCAGCAGCTTAACAGGGAGTGAGCAGTTCTTC.